The 29 T cell receptor beta chains listed next were all sequenced from one sample in a study of T cell repertoires in cytomegalovirus infection (dated by TCRdb to the late 2010s). In the paper's terms, the treatment or condition label means: in vitro stimulation with specific CMV peptide epitopes to enrich CMV-specific T cells. Their recognized antigens are unknown. Sequenced using an Illumina HiSeq 1500. Through fastp at Q25 and MiXCR, TCRdb rebuilt clones from the public reads, retaining in-frame beta chains. Rows with a matching CDR3 protein are joined into one entry that keeps the most common DNA and genes. The sample has hundreds of thousands of distinct CDR3 sequences on record, roughly a third of them singletons. The top ten clones comprise roughly 18% of the sample. Source: cultured PBMCs, taken from culture after CMV antigen stimulation. These receptors were taken from a human donor in good health (CMV status not recorded). Some clones in this sample may be carry-over from other donors' samples.

J is TRBJ2-5 and V is TRBV12-3 or TRBV12-4; possible D gene TRBD2, 6 bases. This CDR3 has 14 amino acids. V dropped 6 bases and J dropped 4 bases, with 15 bases sitting between them. The CDR3 DNA reads TGTGCCAGCAGCCTCAAAGCGGGTAGAGAGACCCAGTACTTC. Its translation is CASSLKAGRETQYF.

This clonotype was seen more than once but under ten times. The rearrangement uses TRBV6-1 and TRBJ2-2; maybe TRBD1 (7 bases). V shed 7 bases and J shed 4 bases, with 16 bases lying between them. CDR1 and CDR2 from the germline V gene are MNHNS and SASEGT. The CDR3 sequence is 15 residues long. CDR3 coding DNA: TGTGCCAGCATGCCCCCAGGGGGGTCCACCGGGGAGCTGTTTTTT. Amino acid sequence: CASMPPGGSTGELFF.

The rearrangement links TRBV6-1 to TRBJ1-1, with D possibly being TRBD1 (6 bases). This CDR3 is built from 15 residues. Germline CDR1 and CDR2: MNHNS and SASEGT. Trimming removed 6 bases at V and 4 bases at J, with 18 bases between. The CDR3 loop is CASSSRGTRGTEAFF. The DNA of the CDR3 is TGTGCCAGCAGCTCCCGTGGGACACGGGGCACTGAAGCTTTCTTT.

V and J are TRBV6-1 and TRBJ1-1; a possible D gene is TRBD1 (6 bases). This CDR3 has 14 residues. The V gene lost 6 bases and the J gene lost 3 bases, with 14 bases spanning the gap. Germline V CDR1 and CDR2: MNHNS, SASEGT. The DNA of the CDR3 is TGTGCCAGCAGGGGACAAATCCCAGACACTGAAGCTTTCTTT. Protein: CASRGQIPDTEAFF.

This clonotype showed up just a few times. The chain is built from TRBV20-1 and TRBJ1-2; D not certain. Trimming removed 1 base from V and 0 bases from J, with 9 bases in between. The CDR3 runs 14 residues. Germline V lookup: CDR1 DFQATT, CDR2 SNEGSKA (reference sequence). The CDR3 reads CSARVEKTNYGYTF. CDR3 bases: TGCAGTGCTAGAGTGGAGAAAACTAACTATGGCTACACCTTC.

This chain links TRBV10-3 with TRBJ2-7, with D possibly TRBD2 on 6 matching bases. The CDR3 has 13 residues. Per germline, CDR1 ENHRY and CDR2 SYGVKD. V was cut by 6 bases and J by 3 bases, with 12 bases left in between. The CDR3 DNA reads TGTGCCATCAGCCAGCGGGTGGGCTACGAGCAGTACTTC. Protein sequence: CAISQRVGYEQYF.

This clonotype has a single count. The V gene is TRBV5-1, the J gene TRBJ2-7; no reliable D call. Germline V lookup: CDR1 SGHRS, CDR2 YFSETQ. Trimming took 0 bases from V and 9 from J, leaving 22 bases between them. The CDR3 is made up of 16 amino acids. In DNA, the CDR3 is TGCGCCAGCAGCTTGGGCGCAGCGATATCACCTACGAGGCAGTACTTC. Amino acid sequence: CASSLGAAISPTRQYF.

The CDR3 region is CASSLLRSYKTNEKLFF. CDR3 nucleotides: TGTGCCAGCAGCTTATTACGGTCGTACAAGACTAATGAAAAACTGTTTTTT. The J gene is TRBJ1-4, the V gene TRBV11-3; D uncertain. This CDR3 contains 17 residues. Germline CDR1 is SGHNT and CDR2 is YENEEA. Trimming removed 2 bases from V and 2 bases from J, with 15 bases in between.

V usage is TRBV11-1 and J usage is TRBJ2-7, with D perhaps matching TRBD1 or TRBD2 (5 bases each). Germline assignment: CDR1 SGHAT and CDR2 FQDESV (reference sequence). The CDR3 totals 13 residues. Trimming left V 0 bases short and J 9 bases short, with 12 bases between. CDR3 coding DNA: TGTGCCAGCAGCTTAGCAGGGCCGGGACCGCAGTACTTC. It encodes CASSLAGPGPQYF.

Only a few counts were recorded for this clonotype. This chain links TRBV7-2 with TRBJ2-3; D gene ambiguous. This CDR3 is built from 13 residues. The ends were cut back, 1 base at V and 6 bases at J, with 8 bases in the middle. Germline CDR1 and CDR2: SGHTA and FQGNSA. The CDR3 DNA follows: TGTGCCAGCAGCTTAGAGGCACCTGATACGCAGTATTTT. Encoded protein: CASSLEAPDTQYF.

V gene TRBV19 combines with J gene TRBJ2-3; 11 bases are shared with TRBD2. The CDR3 runs 17 residues. The V gene end was trimmed by 2 bases and the J gene end by 0 bases; junction bases not matched to a gene: 4. Germline CDR1 reads LNHDA; CDR2 reads SQIVND (reference sequence). The CDR3 is CASSIRLAGTSTDTQYF. The CDR3 region has the DNA TGTGCCAGTAGTATAAGACTAGCGGGGACTAGCACAGATACGCAGTATTTT.

The genes are TRBV4-1 and TRBJ2-1, with 9 bases aligning to TRBD1. Germline CDR1 and CDR2: MGHRA and YSYEKL. The CDR3 covers 16 residues. J gave up 5 bases and V 5 bases, and 10 bases lay outside the gene matches. The CDR3: CASSGHTWTGDNEQFF. CDR3 in DNA: TGCGCCAGCAGCGGCCACACTTGGACAGGGGACAATGAGCAGTTCTTC.

This clonotype was counted a few times. This chain links TRBV12-5 with TRBJ1-5; tentatively, D is TRBD1 (6 bases). CDR3 length: 17 amino acids. V was clipped by 2 bases and J by 0 bases, with 14 bases between them. Germline-derived CDR1 and CDR2 are LGHNT and FRNRAP. CDR3 loop: CASGLQDSRYSNQPQHF. The CDR3 DNA reads TGTGCTAGTGGTTTGCAGGACAGCCGTTATAGCAATCAGCCCCAGCATTTT.

This sequence joins TRBV29-1 and TRBJ2-7; 9 nucleotides agree with TRBD1. This CDR3 comprises 11 residues. Per germline, CDR1 SQVTM and CDR2 ANQGSEA. V was pared by 7 bases and J by 6 bases, with 4 bases of the junction left unmatched. CDR3 bases: TGCAGCGCAACAGGGGGCGGCGAGCAGTACTTC. Encoded protein: CSATGGGEQYF.

This clonotype was counted between two and nine times. The J gene is TRBJ1-5, the V gene TRBV7-9; D unresolved. Per germline, CDR1 SEHNR and CDR2 FQNEAQ (reference sequence). The germline V and J ends were trimmed by 0 bases and 0 bases, with 6 bases remaining between them. The CDR3 totals 15 residues. DNA of the CDR3: TGTGCCAGCAGCTTAGCCATTTATAGCAATCAGCCCCAGCATTTT. This sequence encodes CASSLAIYSNQPQHF. Full variable domain (rest looked up from reference TRBV7-9 and TRBJ1-5): DTGVSQNPRHKITKRGQNVTFRCDPISEHNRLYWYRQTLGQGPEFLTYFQNEAQLEKSRLLSDRFSAERPKGSFSTLEIQRTEQGDSAMYLCASSLAIYSNQPQHFGDGTRLSIL.

This clonotype was picked up a small number of times. The chain uses TRBV7-6 and TRBJ2-3; D is uncertain. Trimming removed 1 base from V and 0 bases from J, with 11 bases in between. The CDR3 totals 16 residues. Germline CDR1 is SGHVS and CDR2 is FNYEAQ. For the CDR3, the DNA is TGTGCCAGCAGCTTAGGGTCGGTCGCTAGCACAGATACGCAGTATTTT. Its protein is CASSLGSVASTDTQYF.

A few counts support this clonotype. The rearrangement uses TRBV4-1 and TRBJ1-1, with TRBD1 identical over 8 bases. Germline-derived CDR1 and CDR2 are MGHRA and YSYEKL. This CDR3 has 13 residues. The ends lost 1 base at V and 10 bases at J; junction bases unmatched: 5. In DNA, the CDR3 is TGCGCCAGCAGCCAAGTGGAGGGACAGGCAGCTTTCTTT. Residues: CASSQVEGQAAFF.

In this sample, this clonotype turned up a few times. This chain connects TRBV7-9 to TRBJ1-4; D gene ambiguous. The CDR3 extends over 13 amino acids. CDR1 is SEHNR and CDR2 is FQNEAQ in the germline V gene (reference sequence). V was trimmed by 0 bases and J by 8 bases, leaving 7 bases between them. CDR3 loop: CASSLANGEKLFF. CDR3 DNA: TGTGCCAGCAGCTTAGCCAATGGGGAAAAACTGTTTTTT.

This clonotype appeared a few times. The CDR3 spells CASSSGTQKYGYTF. The CDR3 DNA follows: TGTGCCAGCAGCTCCGGGACTCAGAAGTATGGCTACACCTTC. The rearrangement links TRBV6-5 to TRBJ1-2, with a tentative D call TRBD1 (5 bases). CDR1 MNHEY and CDR2 SVGAGI come from the germline V gene. Trimming left V 6 bases short and J 5 bases short, with 16 bases between. CDR3 length: 14 amino acids.

This clonotype was observed at least ten times. This rearrangement joins TRBV7-2 to TRBJ1-1; 8 bases match TRBD1. Germline lookup yields CDR1 SGHTA and CDR2 FQGNSA. The CDR3 has 14 amino acids. V lost 4 bases and J lost 8; bases outside the gene matches: 9. Here the CDR3 reads CASSSGTGLKEAFF. The DNA for the CDR3 is TGTGCCAGCAGCTCGGGGACAGGTCTGAAGGAAGCTTTCTTT.

The chain employs TRBV28 and TRBJ2-3; D is perhaps TRBD2 (7 bases). Trimming removed 10 bases from V and 1 base from J, with 15 bases in between. From germline, CDR1 is MDHEN and CDR2 SYDVKM. The CDR3 is 14 residues long. DNA of the CDR3: TGTGCCATCATGAAGGGGGGGGGCACAGATACGCAGTATTTT. The encoded protein is CAIMKGGGTDTQYF.

The gene calls are TRBV12-3 or TRBV12-4 and TRBJ2-7; 7 bases match TRBD2. The J segment lost 3 bases and the V segment lost 5 bases, leaving 7 bases of the junction unmatched. The CDR3 length is 14 residues. The CDR3 loop is CASSRAGAHYEQYF. CDR3 coding DNA: TGTGCCAGCAGTCGCGCGGGAGCCCACTACGAGCAGTACTTC.

This clonotype was counted a few times. V gene TRBV5-5 combines with J gene TRBJ1-5, with no clear D. Germline CDR1 reads SGHKS; CDR2 reads YYEKEE (reference sequence). CDR3 length: 14 amino acids. The V and J ends lost 1 base and 1 base respectively, with 6 bases between them. The CDR3 coding sequence is TGTGCCAGCAGCTTGTTGAGCAGCAATCAGCCCCAGCATTTT. Protein product: CASSLLSSNQPQHF.

In its sample, this clonotype was seen many times. The chain links TRBV6-6 to TRBJ1-2, with a tentative D call TRBD1 (6 bases). V was cut by 6 bases and J by 8 bases, with 16 bases left in between. CDR3 length: 13 amino acids. Germline CDR1 MNHNY, CDR2 SVGAGI (reference sequence). This CDR3 reads CASSETGKEGYTF. For the CDR3, the DNA is TGTGCCAGCAGCGAAACAGGGAAAGAGGGCTACACCTTC.

A few counts support this clonotype. J is TRBJ1-5 and V is TRBV20-1; no clear D. V was cut by 2 bases and J by 7 bases, with 12 bases left in between. This CDR3 is 13 amino acids long. The V gene's germline CDR1 is DFQATT and CDR2 SNEGSKA (reference sequence). CDR3 residues: CSARLPAHQPQHF. As DNA, the CDR3 is TGCAGTGCTAGACTCCCCGCTCACCAGCCCCAGCATTTT.

The chain is built from TRBV2 and TRBJ2-1; D unresolved. The CDR3 has 15 residues. Germline CDR1 is SNHLY and CDR2 is FYNNEI. Between the trimmed V and J ends, which lost 1 base and 7 bases, there was a span of 14 bases. CDR3 nucleotide sequence: TGTGCCAGCAGTGAAGTAGTCAGGTCATGGAATGAGCAGTTCTTC. This encodes CASSEVVRSWNEQFF.

This clonotype was recorded a few times. J is TRBJ1-3 and V is TRBV7-6; D unresolved. From germline, CDR1 is SGHVS and CDR2 FNYEAQ. The CDR3 has 16 amino acids. Trimming stripped 1 base from V and 0 bases from J, with 10 bases between. CDR3 coding DNA: TGTGCCAGCAGCTTAGGCGGGAGCTACTCTGGAAACACCATATATTTT. Its protein product is CASSLGGSYSGNTIYF. The whole variable domain, filled in from reference TRBV7-6 and TRBJ1-3, reads GAGVSQSPRYKVTKRGQDVALRCDPISGHVSLYWYRQALGQGPEFLTYFNYEAQQDKSGLPNDRFSAERPEGSISTLTIQRTEQRDSAMYRCASSLGGSYSGNTIYFGEGSWLTVV.

This clonotype was seen a handful of times. J is TRBJ2-7 and V is TRBV11-2; 7 bases align to TRBD1. Trimming at V came to 4 bases and at J to 2 bases, leaving 8 bases not matched to a gene. The CDR3 extends over 15 amino acids. In germline, CDR1 is SGHAT, CDR2 FQNNGV. The CDR3, as DNA: TGTGCCAGCAGCTCTCTCCGGGACAGCCCCTACGAGCAGTACTTC. As protein: CASSSLRDSPYEQYF.

This clonotype was observed once. J is TRBJ1-5 and V is TRBV4-1, with TRBD1 as a possible D gene (5 bases). The CDR3 has 17 amino acids. The V end lost 4 bases, the J end lost 5 bases, and 21 bases lay between the germline ends. CDR1 is MGHRA, CDR2 YSYEKL, per germline. This CDR3 is CASSLYPVQDWDQPQHF. In DNA, the CDR3 is TGCGCCAGCAGCCTCTACCCGGTACAGGACTGGGATCAGCCCCAGCATTTT.